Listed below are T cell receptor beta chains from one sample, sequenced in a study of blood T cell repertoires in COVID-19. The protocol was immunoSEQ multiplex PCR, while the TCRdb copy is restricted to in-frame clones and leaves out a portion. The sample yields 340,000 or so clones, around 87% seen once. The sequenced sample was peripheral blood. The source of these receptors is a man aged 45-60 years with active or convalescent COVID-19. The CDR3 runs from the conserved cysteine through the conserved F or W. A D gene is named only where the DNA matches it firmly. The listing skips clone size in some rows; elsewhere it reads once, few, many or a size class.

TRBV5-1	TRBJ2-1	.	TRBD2	CASSLAGVYNEQFF	TGCGCCAGCAGCCTAGCGGGGGTCTACAATGAGCAGTTCTTC
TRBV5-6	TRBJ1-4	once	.	CASSPPPSGATNEKLFF	TGTGCCAGCAGTCCACCCCCCTCAGGCGCAACTAATGAAAAACTGTTTTTT
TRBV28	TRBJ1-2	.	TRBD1	CASSTTGTGRGYGYTF	TGTGCCAGCAGTACGACCGGGACAGGGAGAGGCTATGGCTACACCTTC
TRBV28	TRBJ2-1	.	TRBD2	CASRVGGRVRNEQFF	TGTGCCAGCAGAGTGGGGGGGAGGGTTCGTAATGAGCAGTTCTTC
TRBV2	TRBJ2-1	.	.	CASSGGRTYNEQFF	TGTGCCAGCAGTGGAGGGAGGACCTACAATGAGCAGTTCTTC
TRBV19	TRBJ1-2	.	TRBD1	CASSTRTGVNYGYTF	TGTGCCAGTAGTACCCGGACAGGGGTCAACTATGGCTACACCTTC
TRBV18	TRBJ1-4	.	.	CASSDSLGNEKLFF	TGTGCCAGCTCTGACAGCCTTGGTAATGAAAAACTGTTTTTT
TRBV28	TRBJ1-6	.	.	CASSAGLNSPLHF	TGTGCCAGCAGTGCGGGGCTTAATTCACCCCTCCACTTT
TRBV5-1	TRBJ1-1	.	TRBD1	CASSLQGDTEAFF	TGCGCCAGCAGCTTACAGGGGGACACTGAAGCTTTCTTT
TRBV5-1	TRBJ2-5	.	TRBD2	CASSLVPSGRSWETQYF	TGCGCCAGCAGCTTGGTACCTAGCGGGAGATCATGGGAGACCCAGTACTTC
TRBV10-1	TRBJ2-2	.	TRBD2	CARPFFPGGPGELFF	TGCGCCCGCCCTTTTTTTCCGGGGGGACCCGGGGAGCTGTTTTTT
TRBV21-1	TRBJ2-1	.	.	CASIAGVGRNEQFF	TGTGCCAGCATCGCGGGGGTGGGGAGGAATGAGCAGTTCTTC
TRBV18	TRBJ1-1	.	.	CASSPPPGMNTEAFF	TGTGCCAGCTCACCACCACCGGGGATGAACACTGAAGCTTTCTTT
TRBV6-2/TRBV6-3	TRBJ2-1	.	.	CASSSLPDNEQFF	TGTGCCAGCAGTTCTCTCCCCGACAATGAGCAGTTCTTC
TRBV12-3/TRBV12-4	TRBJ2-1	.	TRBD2	CASTTIAGSEQFF	TGTGCCAGCACCACTATAGCGGGATCTGAGCAGTTCTTC
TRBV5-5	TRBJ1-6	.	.	CASSPSGFYNSPLHF	TGTGCCAGCAGCCCGTCAGGGTTCTATAATTCACCCCTCCACTTT
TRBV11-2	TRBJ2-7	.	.	CASSLVPSANAYEQYF	TGTGCCAGCAGCTTAGTCCCTAGCGCGAATGCCTACGAGCAGTACTTC
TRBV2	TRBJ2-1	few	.	CASSEAGGRRYNEQFF	TGTGCCAGCAGTGAAGCAGGTGGGAGGCGCTACAATGAGCAGTTCTTC
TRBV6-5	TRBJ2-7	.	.	CASAVTGQYEQYF	TGTGCCAGCGCCGTTACAGGGCAATACGAGCAGTACTTC
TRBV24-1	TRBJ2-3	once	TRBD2	CATSDPLAGGTDTQYF	TGTGCCACCAGTGATCCGCTAGCGGGAGGCACAGATACGCAGTATTTT
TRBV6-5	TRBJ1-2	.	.	CASSYSGIYYGYTF	TGTGCCAGCAGTTACTCGGGCATCTACTATGGCTACACCTTC
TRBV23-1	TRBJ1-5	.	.	CASSRFRALRGNQPQHF	TGCGCCAGCAGTCGATTCCGGGCCCTAAGGGGGAATCAGCCCCAGCATTTT
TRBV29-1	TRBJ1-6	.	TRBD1	CSARDRDNSPLHF	TGCAGCGCCAGGGACAGGGATAATTCACCCCTCCACTTT
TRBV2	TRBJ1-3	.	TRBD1	CASSMTGGGNTIYF	TGTGCCAGCAGTATGACAGGGGGTGGAAACACCATATATTTT
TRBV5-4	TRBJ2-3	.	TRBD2	CASSRPVSGGTDTQYF	TGTGCCAGCAGCCGTCCGGTGAGCGGGGGCACAGATACGCAGTATTTT
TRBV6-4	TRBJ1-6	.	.	CASSPDLSGGSPLHF	TGTGCCAGCAGTCCAGACCTCTCCGGCGGTTCACCCCTCCACTTT
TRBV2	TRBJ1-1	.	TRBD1	CASSPFDRGAFF	TGTGCCAGCAGCCCTTTCGACAGGGGAGCTTTCTTT
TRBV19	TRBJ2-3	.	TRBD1	CASTPRGQAYTDTQYF	TGTGCCAGTACCCCCCGTGGACAGGCCTACACAGATACGCAGTATTTT
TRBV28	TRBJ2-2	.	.	CASISEKTGELFF	TGTGCCAGCATCTCGGAGAAAACCGGGGAGCTGTTTTTT
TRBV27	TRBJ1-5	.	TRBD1	CASRRTGNQPQHF	TGTGCCAGCAGACGGACAGGTAATCAGCCCCAGCATTTT
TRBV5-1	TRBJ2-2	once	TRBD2	CASSLSGGNTGELFF	TGCGCCAGCAGCCTTAGCGGGGGGAACACCGGGGAGCTGTTTTTT
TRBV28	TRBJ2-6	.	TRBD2	CASTTWRENVGANVLTF	TGTGCCAGCACCACCTGGCGGGAGAATGTGGGGGCCAACGTCCTGACTTTC
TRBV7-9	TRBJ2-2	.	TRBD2	CASSLGLAGGSNTGELFF	TGTGCCAGCAGCTTAGGACTAGCGGGAGGATCGAACACCGGGGAGCTGTTTTTT
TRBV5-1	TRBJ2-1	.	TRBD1	CASSPGQDHNEQFF	TGCGCCAGCAGCCCGGGACAGGACCACAATGAGCAGTTCTTC
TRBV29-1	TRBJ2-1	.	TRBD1	CSGTRQGQGPYNEQFF	TGCAGCGGAACGAGACAAGGACAGGGTCCCTACAATGAGCAGTTCTTC
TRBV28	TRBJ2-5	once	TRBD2	CASSLPLAGETQYF	TGTGCCAGCAGTTTGCCGCTAGCGGGAGAGACCCAGTACTTC
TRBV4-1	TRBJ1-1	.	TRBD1	CASSHIGQGGTEAFF	TGCGCCAGCAGCCACATTGGACAGGGCGGAACTGAAGCTTTCTTT
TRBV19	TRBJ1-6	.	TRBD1	CASSIQGADSPLHF	TGTGCCAGTAGTATTCAGGGGGCAGATTCACCCCTCCACTTT
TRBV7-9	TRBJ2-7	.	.	CASSLGYSSYEQYF	TGTGCCAGCAGCTTAGGTTACAGTTCCTACGAGCAGTACTTC
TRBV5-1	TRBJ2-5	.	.	CASSLLSGAPETQYF	TGCGCCAGCAGCTTGTTGTCAGGGGCCCCAGAGACCCAGTACTTC
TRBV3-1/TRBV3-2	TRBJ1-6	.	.	CASSLMDRSYSYNSPLHF	TGTGCCAGCAGCCTCATGGACAGATCATACTCCTATAATTCACCCCTCCACTTT
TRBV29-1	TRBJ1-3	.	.	CSVERKGGGNTIYF	TGCAGCGTTGAGCGAAAAGGGGGTGGAAACACCATATATTTT
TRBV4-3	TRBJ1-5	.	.	CASSQAVVDLGLNVHF	TGCGCCAGCAGCCAAGCAGTGGTAGATCTTGGGCTTAATGTACATTTT
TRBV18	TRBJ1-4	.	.	CASSLRATAGGEKLFF	TGTGCCAGCTCCCTCCGGGCCACCGCGGGGGGTGAAAAACTGTTTTTT
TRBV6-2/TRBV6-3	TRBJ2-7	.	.	CASSRAEAYEQYF	TGTGCCAGCAGCCGCGCTGAAGCCTACGAGCAGTACTTC
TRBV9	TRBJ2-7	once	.	CASSQTGNSYEQYF	TGTGCCAGCAGCCAGACGGGTAACTCCTACGAGCAGTACTTC
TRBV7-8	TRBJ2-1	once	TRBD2	CASSFGGRSYNEQFF	TGTGCCAGCAGCTTTGGCGGGAGATCCTACAATGAGCAGTTCTTC
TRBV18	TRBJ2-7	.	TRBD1	CASSLGDRASEQYF	TGTGCCAGCTCACTCGGCGACAGGGCCAGCGAGCAGTACTTC
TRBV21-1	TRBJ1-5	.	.	CASSKRDRGLYSNQPQHF	TGTGCCAGCAGCAAAAGGGACAGGGGGCTTTATAGCAATCAGCCCCAGCATTTT
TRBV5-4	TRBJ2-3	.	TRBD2	CASSQTSGGAGDTQYF	TGTGCCAGCAGCCAGACTAGCGGGGGGGCAGGAGATACGCAGTATTTT
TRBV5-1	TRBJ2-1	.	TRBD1	CASSYLTGGYNEQFF	TGCGCCAGCAGCTACCTGACAGGGGGTTACAATGAGCAGTTCTTC
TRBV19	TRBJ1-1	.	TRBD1	CASTFTGVGTEAFF	TGTGCCAGTACTTTTACAGGGGTGGGCACTGAAGCTTTCTTT
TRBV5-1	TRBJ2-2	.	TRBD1	CASSLGTGSGELFF	TGCGCCAGCAGCTTGGGGACAGGGAGCGGGGAGCTGTTTTTT
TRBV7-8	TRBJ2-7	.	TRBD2	CASSPAGTSGRGEQYF	TGTGCCAGCAGCCCAGCCGGGACTAGCGGGAGAGGCGAGCAGTACTTC
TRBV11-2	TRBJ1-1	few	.	CASSPRQIGNTEAFF	TGTGCCAGCAGCCCACGACAGATCGGGAACACTGAAGCTTTCTTT
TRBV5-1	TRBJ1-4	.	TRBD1	CASSFGQGSNEKLFF	TGCGCCAGCAGCTTTGGACAGGGTTCTAATGAAAAACTGTTTTTT
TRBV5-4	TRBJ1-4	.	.	CASSLTGSPGGKLFF	TGTGCCAGCAGCTTGACAGGGTCCCCGGGTGGAAAACTGTTTTTT